One sample yielded the 4 T cell receptor beta chains listed below, sequenced in a study of glioma-infiltrating T cells after dendritic cell vaccination. Time point in this sample: after dendritic cell vaccination, including at tumor progression/relapse. Repertoires were generated with immunoSEQ multiplex PCR, while TCRdb's copy carries only in-frame clones and drops some. The sample has tens of thousands of clones; around 85% are singletons. Sequenced material: blood, taken after dendritic cell vaccination. The origin of the receptors is a human donor with glioblastoma.

The CDR3 sequence is CASSLGRGQGNSPLHF. Written as DNA, the CDR3 is TGTGCCAGCAGCTTAGGCAGGGGGCAAGGTAATTCACCCCTCCACTTT. The chain joins TRBV11-2 to TRBJ1-6, with 8 bases lining up with TRBD1. Germline V lookup: CDR1 SGHAT, CDR2 FQNNGV. The length of the CDR3 is 16 residues. V lost 1 base, J lost 6 bases, and 5 bases stayed unmatched.

The rearrangement joins TRBV28 to TRBJ2-5; 11 bases map to TRBD1. The CDR3 loop spans 16 amino acids. Losses at the gene ends were 2 bases for V and 4 bases for J; bases not matched to a gene: 6. The V gene's germline CDR1 is MDHEN and CDR2 SYDVKM. The CDR3 region is CASSLNKDRGRETQYF. For the CDR3, the DNA is TGTGCCAGCAGTTTAAATAAGGACAGGGGGCGAGAGACCCAGTACTTC.

This clone was picked up a small number of times. The chain is built from TRBV6-5 and TRBJ1-4; D unclear. The length of the CDR3 is 13 residues. Germline CDR1 MNHEY, CDR2 SVGAGI. V lost 6 bases and J lost 6, with 11 bases in between. CDR3 sequence (DNA): TGTGCCAGCAGACTTGAGGGCGATGAAAAACTGTTTTTT. Protein: CASRLEGDEKLFF.

The chain recombines TRBV6-1 with TRBJ1-5, with D perhaps TRBD1 (6 bases). Germline CDR1 and CDR2: MNHNS and SASEGT. Trimming removed 6 bases from V and 7 bases from J, with 19 bases in between. CDR3 length: 15 residues. The DNA for the CDR3 is TGTGCCAGCAGGAAGACAGGCCCGATCGGGCAGCCCCAGCATTTT. The encoded protein is CASRKTGPIGQPQHF.